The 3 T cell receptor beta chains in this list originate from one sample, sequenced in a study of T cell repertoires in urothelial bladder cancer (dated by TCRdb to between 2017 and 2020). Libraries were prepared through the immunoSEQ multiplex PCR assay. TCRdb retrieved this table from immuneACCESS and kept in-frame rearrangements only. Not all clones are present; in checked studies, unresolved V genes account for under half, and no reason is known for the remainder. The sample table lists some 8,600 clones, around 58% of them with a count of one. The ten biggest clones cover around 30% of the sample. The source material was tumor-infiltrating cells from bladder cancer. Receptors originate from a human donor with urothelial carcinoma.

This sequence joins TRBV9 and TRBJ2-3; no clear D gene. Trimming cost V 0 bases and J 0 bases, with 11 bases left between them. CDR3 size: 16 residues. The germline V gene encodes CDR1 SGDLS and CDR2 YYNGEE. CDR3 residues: CASSVAVGPSTDTQYF. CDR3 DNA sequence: TGTGCCAGCAGCGTAGCTGTCGGACCGAGCACAGATACGCAGTATTTT.

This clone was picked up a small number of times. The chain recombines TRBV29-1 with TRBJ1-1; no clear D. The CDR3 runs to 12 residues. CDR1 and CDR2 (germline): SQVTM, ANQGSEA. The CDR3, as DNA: TGCCAAACGCTTGTGGGCGGGACTGAAGCTTTCTTT. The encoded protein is CQTLVGGTEAFF. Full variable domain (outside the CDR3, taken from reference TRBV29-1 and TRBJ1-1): SAVISQKPSRDICQRGTSLTIQCQVDSQVTMMFWYRQQPGQSLTLIATANQGSEATYESGFVIDKFPISRPNLTFSTLTVSNMSPEDSSIYLCQTLVGGTEAFFGQGTRLTVV.

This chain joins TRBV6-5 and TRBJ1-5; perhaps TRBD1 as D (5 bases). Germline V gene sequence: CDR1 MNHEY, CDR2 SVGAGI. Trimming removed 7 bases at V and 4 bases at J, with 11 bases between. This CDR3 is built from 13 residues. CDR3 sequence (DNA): TGTGCCAGCAAGCCAGGGCCAAATCAGCCCCAGCATTTT. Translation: CASKPGPNQPQHF.